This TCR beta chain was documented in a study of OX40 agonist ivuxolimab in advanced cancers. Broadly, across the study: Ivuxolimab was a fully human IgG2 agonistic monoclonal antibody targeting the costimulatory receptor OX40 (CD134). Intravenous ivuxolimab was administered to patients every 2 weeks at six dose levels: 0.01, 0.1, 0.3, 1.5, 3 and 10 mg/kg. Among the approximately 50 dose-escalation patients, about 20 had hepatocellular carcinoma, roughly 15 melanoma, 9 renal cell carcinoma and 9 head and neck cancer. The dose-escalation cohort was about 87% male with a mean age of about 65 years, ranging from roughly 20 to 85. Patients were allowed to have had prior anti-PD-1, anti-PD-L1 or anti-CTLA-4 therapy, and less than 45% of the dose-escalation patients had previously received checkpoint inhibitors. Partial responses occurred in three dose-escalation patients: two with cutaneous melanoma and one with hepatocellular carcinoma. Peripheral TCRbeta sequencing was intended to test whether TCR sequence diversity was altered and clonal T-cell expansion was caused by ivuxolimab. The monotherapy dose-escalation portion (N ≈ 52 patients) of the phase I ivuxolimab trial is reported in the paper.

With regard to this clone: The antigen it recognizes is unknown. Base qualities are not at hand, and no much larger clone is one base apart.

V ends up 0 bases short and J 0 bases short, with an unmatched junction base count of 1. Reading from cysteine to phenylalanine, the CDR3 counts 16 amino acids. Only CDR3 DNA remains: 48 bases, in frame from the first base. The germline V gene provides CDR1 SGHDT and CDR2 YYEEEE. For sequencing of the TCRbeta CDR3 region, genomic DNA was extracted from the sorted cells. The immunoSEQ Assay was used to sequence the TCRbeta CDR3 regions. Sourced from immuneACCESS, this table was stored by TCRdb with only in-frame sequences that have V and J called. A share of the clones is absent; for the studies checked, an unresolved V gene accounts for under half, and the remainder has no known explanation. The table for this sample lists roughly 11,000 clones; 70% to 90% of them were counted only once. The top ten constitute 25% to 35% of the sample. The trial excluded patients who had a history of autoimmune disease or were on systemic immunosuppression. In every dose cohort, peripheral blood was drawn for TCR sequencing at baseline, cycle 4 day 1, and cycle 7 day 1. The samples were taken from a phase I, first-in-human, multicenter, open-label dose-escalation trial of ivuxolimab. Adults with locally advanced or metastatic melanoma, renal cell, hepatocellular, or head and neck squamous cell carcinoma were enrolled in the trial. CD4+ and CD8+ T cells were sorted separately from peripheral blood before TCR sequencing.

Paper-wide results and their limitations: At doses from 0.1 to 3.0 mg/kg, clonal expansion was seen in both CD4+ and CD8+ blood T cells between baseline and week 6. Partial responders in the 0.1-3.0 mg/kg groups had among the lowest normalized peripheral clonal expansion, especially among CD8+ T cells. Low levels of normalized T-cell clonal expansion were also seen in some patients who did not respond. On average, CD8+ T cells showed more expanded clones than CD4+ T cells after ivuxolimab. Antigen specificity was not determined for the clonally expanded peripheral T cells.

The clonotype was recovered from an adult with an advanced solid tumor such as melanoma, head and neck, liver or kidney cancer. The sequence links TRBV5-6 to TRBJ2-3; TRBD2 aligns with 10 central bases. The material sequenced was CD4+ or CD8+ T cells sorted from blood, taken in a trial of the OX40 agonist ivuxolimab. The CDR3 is CASSLGLAGSTDTQYF. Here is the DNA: TGTGCCAGCAGCTTGGGACTAGCGGGCAGCACAGATACGCAGTATTTT.